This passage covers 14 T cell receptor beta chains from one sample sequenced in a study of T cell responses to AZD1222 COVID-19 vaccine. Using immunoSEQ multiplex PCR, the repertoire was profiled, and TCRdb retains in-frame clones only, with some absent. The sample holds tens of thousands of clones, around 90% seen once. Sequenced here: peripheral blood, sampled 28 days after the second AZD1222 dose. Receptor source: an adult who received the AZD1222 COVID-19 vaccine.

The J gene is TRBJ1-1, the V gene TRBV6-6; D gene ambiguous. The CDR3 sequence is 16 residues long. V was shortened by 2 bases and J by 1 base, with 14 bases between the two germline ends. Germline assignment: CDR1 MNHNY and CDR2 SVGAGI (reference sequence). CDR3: CASSYPNSAENTEAFF. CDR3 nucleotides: TGTGCCAGCAGTTACCCAAACTCCGCAGAGAACACTGAAGCTTTCTTT.

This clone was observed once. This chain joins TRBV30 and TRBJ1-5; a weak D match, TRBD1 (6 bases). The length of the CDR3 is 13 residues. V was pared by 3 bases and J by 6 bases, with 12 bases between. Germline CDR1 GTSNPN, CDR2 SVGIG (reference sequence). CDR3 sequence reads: CAWSGTPVQPQHF. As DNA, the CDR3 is TGTGCCTGGAGCGGGACACCCGTTCAGCCCCAGCATTTT.

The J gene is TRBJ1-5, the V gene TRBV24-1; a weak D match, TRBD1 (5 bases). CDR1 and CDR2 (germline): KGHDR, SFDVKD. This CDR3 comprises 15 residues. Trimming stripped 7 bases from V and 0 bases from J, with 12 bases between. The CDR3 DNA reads TGTGCCACCAGCGCATCGGGGCCTAGCAATCAGCCCCAGCATTTT. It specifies CATSASGPSNQPQHF.

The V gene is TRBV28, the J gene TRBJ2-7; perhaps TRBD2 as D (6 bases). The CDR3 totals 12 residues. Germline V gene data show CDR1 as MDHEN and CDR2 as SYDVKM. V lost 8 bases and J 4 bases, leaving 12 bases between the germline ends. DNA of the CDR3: TGTGCCAGCCGGGGACTCCCGTACGAGCAGTACTTC. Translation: CASRGLPYEQYF. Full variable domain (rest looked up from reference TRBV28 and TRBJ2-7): DVKVTQSSRYLVKRTGEKVFLECVQDMDHENMFWYRQDPGLGLRLIYFSYDVKMKEKGDIPEGYSVSREKKERFSLILESASTNQTSMYLCASRGLPYEQYFGPGTRLTVT.

The CDR3, as DNA: TGTGCCAGCAGCTTAGCAGGGGCCCCCTACGAGCAGTACTTC. Its protein product is CASSLAGAPYEQYF. This chain connects TRBV11-1 to TRBJ2-7; perhaps TRBD1 as D (5 bases). CDR3 size: 14 residues. V was cut by 0 bases and J by 2 bases, with 8 bases left in between. The germline V gene encodes CDR1 SGHAT and CDR2 FQDESV (reference sequence).

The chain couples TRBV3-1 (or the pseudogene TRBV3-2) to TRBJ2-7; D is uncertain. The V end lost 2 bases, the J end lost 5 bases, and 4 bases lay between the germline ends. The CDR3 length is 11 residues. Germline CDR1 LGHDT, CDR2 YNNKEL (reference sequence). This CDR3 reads CASSQTNEQYF. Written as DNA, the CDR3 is TGTGCCAGCAGCCAAACCAACGAGCAGTACTTC.

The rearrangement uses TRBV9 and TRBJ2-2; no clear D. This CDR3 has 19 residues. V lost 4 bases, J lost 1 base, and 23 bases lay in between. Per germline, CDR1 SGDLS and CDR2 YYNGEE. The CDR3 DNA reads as TGTGCCAGCAGCTCTTACCCTCATCTTGGCGCGAGGAACACCGGGGAGCTGTTTTTT. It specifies CASSSYPHLGARNTGELFF.

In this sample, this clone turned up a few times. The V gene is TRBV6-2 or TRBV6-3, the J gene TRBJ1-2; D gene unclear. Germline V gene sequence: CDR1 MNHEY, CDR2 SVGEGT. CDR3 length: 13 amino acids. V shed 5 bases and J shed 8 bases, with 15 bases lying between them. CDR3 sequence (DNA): TGTGCCAGCAGTCCAGCGATGGGGAGCGGCTACACCTTC. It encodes CASSPAMGSGYTF.

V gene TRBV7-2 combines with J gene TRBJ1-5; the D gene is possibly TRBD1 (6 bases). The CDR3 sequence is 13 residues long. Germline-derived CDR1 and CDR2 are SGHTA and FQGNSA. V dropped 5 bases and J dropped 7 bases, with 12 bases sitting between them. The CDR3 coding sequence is TGTGCCAGCAGCACCGACAGGTCCCAGCCCCAGCATTTT. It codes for CASSTDRSQPQHF.

Here the CDR3 DNA reads TGCAGCGCAACCGAGGACACCATATATTTT. Translating gives CSATEDTIYF. The rearrangement uses TRBV29-1 and TRBJ1-3; D is ambiguous. There are 10 residues in the CDR3. From germline, CDR1 is SQVTM and CDR2 ANQGSEA. V was cut by 7 bases and J by 8 bases, with 9 bases left in between.

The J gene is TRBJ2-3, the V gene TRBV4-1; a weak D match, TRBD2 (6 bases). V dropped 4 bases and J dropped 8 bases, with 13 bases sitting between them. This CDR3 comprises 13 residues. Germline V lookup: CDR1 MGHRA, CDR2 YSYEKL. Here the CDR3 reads CASSPGMGGTQYF. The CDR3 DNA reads TGCGCCAGCAGCCCTGGGATGGGGGGTACGCAGTATTTT.

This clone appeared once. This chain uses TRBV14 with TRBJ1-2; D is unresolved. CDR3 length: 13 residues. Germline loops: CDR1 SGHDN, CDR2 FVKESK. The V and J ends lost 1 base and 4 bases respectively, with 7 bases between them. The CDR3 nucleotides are TGTGCCAGCAGCCAAGGGCGGTTCTATGGCTACACCTTC. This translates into CASSQGRFYGYTF.

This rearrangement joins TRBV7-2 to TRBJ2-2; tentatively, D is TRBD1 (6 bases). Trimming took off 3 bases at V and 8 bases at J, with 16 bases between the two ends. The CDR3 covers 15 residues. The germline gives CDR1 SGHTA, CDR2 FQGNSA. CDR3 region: CASSFWAGQGGELFF. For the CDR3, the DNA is TGTGCCAGCAGCTTTTGGGCAGGTCAGGGGGGGGAGCTGTTTTTT. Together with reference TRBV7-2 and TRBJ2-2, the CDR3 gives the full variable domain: GAGVSQSPSNKVTEKGKDVELRCDPISGHTALYWYRQSLGQGLEFLIYFQGNSAPDKSGLPSDRFSAERTGGSVSTLTIQRTQQEDSAVYLCASSFWAGQGGELFFGEGSRLTVL.

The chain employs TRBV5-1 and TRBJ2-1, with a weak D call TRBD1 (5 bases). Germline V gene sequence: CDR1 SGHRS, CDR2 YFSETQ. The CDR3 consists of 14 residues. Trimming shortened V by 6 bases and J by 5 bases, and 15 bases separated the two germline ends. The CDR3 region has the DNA TGCGCCAGCATGACAACGGAAGGGGACAATGAGCAGTTCTTC. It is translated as CASMTTEGDNEQFF.